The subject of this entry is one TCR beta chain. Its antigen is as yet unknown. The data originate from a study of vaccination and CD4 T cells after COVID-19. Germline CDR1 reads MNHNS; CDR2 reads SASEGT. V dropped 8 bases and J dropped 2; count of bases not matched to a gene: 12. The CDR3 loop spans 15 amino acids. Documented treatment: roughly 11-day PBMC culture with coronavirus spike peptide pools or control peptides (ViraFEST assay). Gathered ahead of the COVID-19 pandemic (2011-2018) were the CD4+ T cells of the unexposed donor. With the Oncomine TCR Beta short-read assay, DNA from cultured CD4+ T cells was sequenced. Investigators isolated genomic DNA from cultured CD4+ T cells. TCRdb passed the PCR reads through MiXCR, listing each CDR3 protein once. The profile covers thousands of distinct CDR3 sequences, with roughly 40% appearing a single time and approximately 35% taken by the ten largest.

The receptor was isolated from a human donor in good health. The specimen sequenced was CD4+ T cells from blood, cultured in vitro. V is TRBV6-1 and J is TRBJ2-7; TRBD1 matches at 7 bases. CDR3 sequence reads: CASWGTRDSPYEQYF. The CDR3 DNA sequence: TGTGCCAGCTGGGGGACCCGGGACAGCCCCTACGAGCAGTACTTC.